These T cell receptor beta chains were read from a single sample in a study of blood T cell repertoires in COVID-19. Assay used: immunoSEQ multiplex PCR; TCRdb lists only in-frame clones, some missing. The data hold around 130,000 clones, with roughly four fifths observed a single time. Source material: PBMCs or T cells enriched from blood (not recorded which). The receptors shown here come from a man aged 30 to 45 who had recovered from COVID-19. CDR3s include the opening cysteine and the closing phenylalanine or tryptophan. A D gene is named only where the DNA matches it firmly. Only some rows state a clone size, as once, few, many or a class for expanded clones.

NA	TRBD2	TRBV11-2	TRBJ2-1	TGTGCCAGCAGCTTAGATCGGAGGCTAGCGGGAGTTGCCTACAATGAGCAGTTCTTC	CASSLDRRLAGVAYNEQFF
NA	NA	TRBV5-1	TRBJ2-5	TGCGCCAGCAGCTCTTCCGTACAAGAGACCCAGTACTTC	CASSSSVQETQYF
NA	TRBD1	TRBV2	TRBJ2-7	TGTGCCAGCAGCCCGGGACAGGGGGCATGGGAGCAGTACTTC	CASSPGQGAWEQYF
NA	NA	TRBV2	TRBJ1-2	TGTGCCAGCACCTCGGGTCCCCTAAGGGGCTACACCTTC	CASTSGPLRGYTF
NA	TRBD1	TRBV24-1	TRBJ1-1	TGTGCCACCCCGACAGGGGAGGGGAGCACTGAAGCTTTCTTT	CATPTGEGSTEAFF
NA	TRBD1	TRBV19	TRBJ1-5	TGTGCCAGTACCCGGGACAGGGCCGCTATAGGCAATCAGCCCCAGCATTTT	CASTRDRAAIGNQPQHF
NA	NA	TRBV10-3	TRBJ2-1	TGTGCCATCCCCCCCAGGGGCGTCTACAATGAGCAGTTCTTC	CAIPPRGVYNEQFF
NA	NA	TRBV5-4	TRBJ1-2	TGTGCCAGCAGCTTGTTGTCCGGGATCGTCTCTGGCTACACCTTC	CASSLLSGIVSGYTF
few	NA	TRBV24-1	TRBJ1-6	TGTGCCACCAGTGATCCCCTCCAATGGAGGGGTGGGAATTCACCCCTCCACTTT	CATSDPLQWRGGNSPLHF
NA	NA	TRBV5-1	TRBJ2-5	TGCGCCAGCAGCTTCGGAGTGGTCCAGGAGACCCAGTACTTC	CASSFGVVQETQYF
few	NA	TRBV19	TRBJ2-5	TGTGCCAGTAGTAAACAGTCTCAGGAGACCCAGTACTTC	CASSKQSQETQYF
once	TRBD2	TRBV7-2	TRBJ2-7	TGTGCCAGCAGCTTAGGGGTCTCTGCGGGAGGGTCCTACGAGCAGTACTTC	CASSLGVSAGGSYEQYF
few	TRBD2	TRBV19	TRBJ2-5	TGTGCCAGTAGTATAACCGGGACTAGCTTAGAGACCCAGTACTTC	CASSITGTSLETQYF
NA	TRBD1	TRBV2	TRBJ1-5	TGTGCCAGCAGCCGGGGGACAGGGGGCAATCAGCCCCAGCATTTT	CASSRGTGGNQPQHF
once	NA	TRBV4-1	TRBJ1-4	TGCGCCAGCAGCCAACAAACGCGGGCACAGAATGAAAAACTGTTTTTT	CASSQQTRAQNEKLFF
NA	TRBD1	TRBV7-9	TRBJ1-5	TGTGCCAGCAGCTCCGGGACAGGGGTGGATATTAACAATCAGCCCCAGCATTTT	CASSSGTGVDINNQPQHF
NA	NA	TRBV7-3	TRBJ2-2	TGTGCCAGCGCGTCCGGGGCGAACACCGGGGAGCTGTTTTTT	CASASGANTGELFF
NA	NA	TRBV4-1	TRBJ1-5	TGCGCCAGCAGCCAAGATGGGGGGGGCGATCAGCCCCAGCATTTT	CASSQDGGGDQPQHF
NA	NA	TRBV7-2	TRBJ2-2	TGTGCCAGCAGCTTCGGACAGTACACCGGGGAGCTGTTTTTT	CASSFGQYTGELFF
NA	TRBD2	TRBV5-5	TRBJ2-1	TGTGCCAGCAGCTACCTTAGCGGGGGGGCCGGACACAATGAGCAGTTCTTC	CASSYLSGGAGHNEQFF
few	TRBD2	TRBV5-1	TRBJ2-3	TGCGCCAGCAGCTTCCCCCAAACTAGCGGGGGGGCTTCAGATACGCAGTATTTT	CASSFPQTSGGASDTQYF
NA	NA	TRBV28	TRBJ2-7	TGTGCCAGCAGTCAACAGGGCTACGAGCAGTACTTC	CASSQQGYEQYF
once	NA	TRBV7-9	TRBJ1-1	TGTGCCAGCAGCTTGGAGGTCCCGATGAACACTGAAGCTTTCTTT	CASSLEVPMNTEAFF
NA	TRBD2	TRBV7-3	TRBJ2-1	TGTGCCAGCAGCCAGGGACTAGCGGGAATCAATGAGCAGTTCTTC	CASSQGLAGINEQFF
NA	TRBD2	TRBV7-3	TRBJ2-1	TGTGCCAGCAGCTTAACTAGCGGGAGTCGGGATGAGCAGTTCTTC	CASSLTSGSRDEQFF
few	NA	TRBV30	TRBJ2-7	TGTGCCTGGAGTGTTAGTGCCGAGCAGTACTTC	CAWSVSAEQYF
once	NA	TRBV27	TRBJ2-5	TGTGCCAGCGGGGCCTTCCAAGAGACCCAGTACTTC	CASGAFQETQYF
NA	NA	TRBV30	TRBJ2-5	TGTGCCTGGAGTCGAGAGACCCAGTACTTC	CAWSRETQYF
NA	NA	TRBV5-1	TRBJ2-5	TGCGCCAGCAGCTTGGAATCGGAGACCCAGTACTTC	CASSLESETQYF
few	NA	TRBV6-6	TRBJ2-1	TGTGCCAGCAGCTATCCGGACAATGAGCAGTTCTTC	CASSYPDNEQFF
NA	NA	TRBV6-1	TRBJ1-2	TGTGCCAGCAGTGAAGAGGCGGGATTTTACTATGGCTACACCTTC	CASSEEAGFYYGYTF
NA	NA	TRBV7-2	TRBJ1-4	TGTGCCAGCAGCTTTGGAGGGGCGGCTAATGAAAAACTGTTTTTT	CASSFGGAANEKLFF
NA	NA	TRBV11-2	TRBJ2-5	TGTGCCAGCAGCTACGACGGGGTGGGGGACAAGACCCAGTACTTC	CASSYDGVGDKTQYF
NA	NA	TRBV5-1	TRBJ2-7	TGCGCCAGCAGCTCCCACTCCTACGAGCAGTACTTC	CASSSHSYEQYF
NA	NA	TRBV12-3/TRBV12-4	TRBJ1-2	TGTGCCAGCAGAATCGACAGTGGTGGCTACACCTTC	CASRIDSGGYTF
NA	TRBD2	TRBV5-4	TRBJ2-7	TGTGCCAGCAGCCCCGGGGGGGACTACAACTACGAGCAGTACTTC	CASSPGGDYNYEQYF
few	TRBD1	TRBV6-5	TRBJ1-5	TGTGCCAGCAGGTACCGGGACAGGGCGTATCAGCCCCAGCATTTT	CASRYRDRAYQPQHF